The sequence of this TCR beta chain was determined in a study of blood T cell repertoires in COVID-19. About the research overall: Samples came from the United States, Italy and Spain, spanning acute and convalescent COVID-19.

The CDR3 has 18 residues. Germline assignment: CDR1 SGHRS and CDR2 YFSETQ. Trimming cost V 2 bases and J 5 bases, with 26 bases left between them. In the authors' workflow: Reference gene primer amplification gave estimated nucleated cell counts. Using immunoSEQ multiplex PCR, the repertoire was profiled, and TCRdb retains in-frame clones only, with some absent. V and J calls and clone size are those listed in that table; D and trimming were worked out from the DNA. The repertoire includes tens of thousands of clones, around 79% of them detected once, and approximately 25% sits in the top ten. This TCR came from a human donor in a cohort sampled during active COVID-19. The genes are TRBV5-1 and TRBJ2-7; perhaps TRBD1 as D (5 bases). Sequencing used peripheral blood. This CDR3 reads CASSFPDSIGSLPHEQYF. Here the CDR3 DNA reads TGCGCCAGCAGCTTCCCAGACAGCATCGGCTCCTTACCCCACGAGCAGTACTTC. Full variable domain (outside the CDR3, taken from reference TRBV5-1 and TRBJ2-7): KAGVTQTPRYLIKTRGQQVTLSCSPISGHRSVSWYQQTPGQGLQFLFEYFSETQRNKGNFPGRFSGRQFSNSRSEMNVSTLELGDSALYLCASSFPDSIGSLPHEQYFGPGTRLTVT.